This T cell receptor beta chain is drawn from a study of OX40 agonist ivuxolimab in advanced cancers. The overall study: The dose-escalation group included hepatocellular carcinoma, melanoma, renal cell carcinoma and head and neck cancer.

The CDR3 runs to 15 residues. J was trimmed by 5 bases and V by 0 bases; bases with no gene match: 2. Germline V CDR1 and CDR2: MNHEY, SVGAGI. The table came from immunoSEQ multiplex PCR; TCRdb's copy has only in-frame clones and leaves some out. Of tens of thousands of clones listed, around 88% are singletons. The study, taken as a whole, reports: Relative to CD4+, CD8+ T cells held more expanded clones on average.

On this clone itself: Its antigen is not known.

The source was CD4+ or CD8+ T cells sorted from blood, collected in a trial of the OX40 agonist ivuxolimab. The clonotype comes from an adult with an advanced solid tumor such as melanoma, head and neck, liver or kidney cancer. The rearrangement joins TRBV6-5 to TRBJ2-7; 12 bases line up with TRBD2. In DNA, the CDR3 is TGTGCCAGCAGTTACTCCAGACTAGCGGGGGACGAGCAGTACTTC. Its translation is CASSYSRLAGDEQYF.